The rows below give T cell receptor beta chains drawn from one sample of a study of cytomegalovirus exposure and HLA in healthy donors. Libraries were prepared by immunoSEQ multiplex PCR; TCRdb keeps only in-frame clonotypes and omits some of them. The repertoire includes around 150,000 clones, around 74% of them detected once, and 1.3% to 1.5% sits in the top ten. Sequenced input: PBMCs. The receptor set was obtained from a woman in her thirties in good health and CMV-seronegative. Each CDR3 is given with its conserved first and last residue. Fields, in order: D gene, clone size, J gene, V gene, CDR3 DNA, CDR3 protein. The D gene is left open where the match is weak. The listing skips clone size in some rows; elsewhere it reads once, few, many or a size class.

- - TRBJ2-1 TRBV29-1 TGCAGCGTGTACTACAATGAGCAGTTCTTC CSVYYNEQFF
- - TRBJ2-2 TRBV10-3 TGTGCCATCAGTGATCAGGGAACTCTCACCGGGGAGCTGTTTTTT CAISDQGTLTGELFF
- once TRBJ2-7 TRBV7-2 TGTGCCAGCAGCTCAGGCGAGCAGTACTTC CASSSGEQYF
- - TRBJ1-1 TRBV19 TGTGCCAGTAGTATAGGGGGCAACAGGGCTGAAGCTTTCTTT CASSIGGNRAEAFF
TRBD1 - TRBJ1-2 TRBV5-4 TGTGCCAGCAGCTTGATTTGGGACAGCTATGGCTACACCTTC CASSLIWDSYGYTF
TRBD1 once TRBJ1-1 TRBV5-1 TGCGCCAGCAGCCCACGGACAGGGGATGGCACTGAAGCTTTCTTT CASSPRTGDGTEAFF
- - TRBJ2-4 TRBV18 TGTGCCAGCTCACCTGCGGGGTTAGCCAAAAACATTCAGTACTTC CASSPAGLAKNIQYF
TRBD2 - TRBJ2-1 TRBV5-1 TGCGCCAGCAGCTGGGCCCCCGTAGCGGGGGGTTACAATGAGCAGTTCTTC CASSWAPVAGGYNEQFF
TRBD1 - TRBJ2-5 TRBV5-6 TGTGCCAGCAGCCCAACAGGGGTCGAGACCCAGTACTTC CASSPTGVETQYF
- once TRBJ1-3 TRBV18 TGTGCCAGCTCACCAAGGGAGCAGCTCCCTGGAAACACCATATATTTT CASSPREQLPGNTIYF
- - TRBJ2-7 TRBV6-6 TGTGCCAGCAGCCCATCGGCAGGTTCCTACGAGCAGTACTTC CASSPSAGSYEQYF
TRBD1 - TRBJ2-1 TRBV4-2 TGTGCCAGCAGCCAAGGGCAGGGGGCTTATGAGCAGTTCTTC CASSQGQGAYEQFF
TRBD2 - TRBJ2-5 TRBV9 TGTGCCAGCAGCCCGGGACTAGCGGGGGGGCCAGAGACCCAGTACTTC CASSPGLAGGPETQYF
TRBD2 - TRBJ2-5 TRBV30 TGTGCCTGGTGCGGGACTAGCGGGGCCCTAGGCCGGGTGGAGACCCAGTACTTC CAWCGTSGALGRVETQYF
TRBD1 - TRBJ1-6 TRBV7-2 TGTGCCAGCAGCTTACAGGGGGATAATTCACCCCTCCACTTT CASSLQGDNSPLHF
TRBD1 - TRBJ1-2 TRBV7-2 TGTGCCAGCAGACAAACAGGGGGCAACTATGGCTACACCTTC CASRQTGGNYGYTF
- - TRBJ2-1 TRBV5-1 TGCGCCAGCAGCTTAGGACACGCGGGGACGGCGGACAATGAGCAGTTCTTC CASSLGHAGTADNEQFF
- - TRBJ1-1 TRBV19 TGTGCCAGTAAGACATTGAACACTGAAGCTTTCTTT CASKTLNTEAFF
TRBD1 - TRBJ2-2 TRBV5-4 TGTGCCAGCAGCTTGGCCCAGGGGGCCGGGGAGCTGTTTTTT CASSLAQGAGELFF
- - TRBJ2-5 TRBV4-1 TGCGCCAGCAGCCAGGAATATATCAGGGGCCAAGAGACCCAGTACTTC CASSQEYIRGQETQYF
TRBD1 - TRBJ1-2 TRBV6-1 TGTGCCAGCAGTGTATCGACAGGGGTTGGCTACACCTTC CASSVSTGVGYTF
TRBD1 few TRBJ1-5 TRBV15 TGTGCCACCAGCAGACTCACAGGGGGCAAGGGCAATCAGCCCCAGCATTTT CATSRLTGGKGNQPQHF
- - TRBJ1-2 TRBV6-5 TGTGCCAGCAGTTACGATGACAGCCGGAACTATGGCTACACCTTC CASSYDDSRNYGYTF
TRBD1 - TRBJ2-7 TRBV5-6 TGTGCCAGCAGCAGTCCCGGGACAGGGGTCCGCGAGCAGTACTTC CASSSPGTGVREQYF
- - TRBJ2-3 TRBV6-5 TGTGCCAGCAGTCCTCGACTCGAAACGCAGTATTTT CASSPRLETQYF
- - TRBJ1-2 TRBV23-1 TGCGCCAGCAGTCCAAGGACAGAGCTCCTCTCGGCAAGACTTGGCTACTCCTTC CASSPRTELLSARLGYSF
TRBD1 - TRBJ2-7 TRBV6-5 TGTGCCAGCAGTCGGGCAGGGGGCGGCTCCGAGCAGTACTTC CASSRAGGGSEQYF
- - TRBJ2-7 TRBV11-3 TGTGCCAGCAGGATATCCTCGGGGCAGTACTTC CASRISSGQYF
- - TRBJ1-5 TRBV5-4 TGTGCCAGCAGCCGGCTCCCGGGAAGCAATCAGCCCCAGCATTTT CASSRLPGSNQPQHF
- - TRBJ2-2 TRBV5-1 TGCGCCAGCGGAATCAGGGGCGCGAACACCGGGGAGCTGTTTTTT CASGIRGANTGELFF
- - TRBJ1-4 TRBV30 TGTGCCTGGAGTGTGGCGGTTCGATTGCGGGAAAAACTGTTTTTT CAWSVAVRLREKLFF
- - TRBJ1-1 TRBV9 TGTGCCAGCAGCGTAGGGCCTCCGGCGACAGCGATGAACACTGAAGCTTTCTTT CASSVGPPATAMNTEAFF
TRBD1 - TRBJ2-1 TRBV6-1 TGTGCCATTTCCCGGGACAGGTGGGGCAATGAGCAGTTCTTC CAISRDRWGNEQFF
TRBD1 once TRBJ1-2 TRBV6-1 TGTGCCAGCAGTGAAGTGACGTACTACAGGGGGCGCATCCATGGCTACACCTTC CASSEVTYYRGRIHGYTF
- - TRBJ1-4 TRBV18 TGTGCCAGCTCACCCCTGGGAGGGCTTGTCGAAAAACTGTTTTTT CASSPLGGLVEKLFF
TRBD1 - TRBJ2-2 TRBV5-1 TGCGCCAGCACGCCGGACAGGGGTTCGGTCACCGGGGAGCTGTTTTTT CASTPDRGSVTGELFF
TRBD1 once TRBJ2-1 TRBV7-9 TGTGCCAGCAGCGTGGGACAGGGGGGAAGTAAATATGCCCAGTTCTTC CASSVGQGGSKYAQFF
- few TRBJ1-1 TRBV11-2 TGTGCCAGCAGCTTACAACAGACGAACACTGAAGCTTTCTTT CASSLQQTNTEAFF
- - TRBJ1-2 TRBV6-5 TGTGCCAGCAGTCGAACAGCCGACACTAACTATGGCTACACCTTC CASSRTADTNYGYTF
- - TRBJ2-3 TRBV6-1 TGTGCCAGCAGTGACCGCGGGACAGATACGCAGTATTTT CASSDRGTDTQYF
TRBD1 - TRBJ1-1 TRBV6-5 TGTGCCAGCACCACTCAGGGGGCGCCTGAAGCTTTCTTT CASTTQGAPEAFF
TRBD2 few TRBJ2-2 TRBV5-4 TGTGCCAGCACTGGCGGGGGGTATAACACCGGGGAGCTGTTTTTT CASTGGGYNTGELFF
TRBD2 few TRBJ2-5 TRBV2 TGTGCCAGCAGTTTTAGCGGGCGCCAAGAGACCCAGTACTTC CASSFSGRQETQYF
TRBD1 - TRBJ2-1 TRBV5-1 TGCGCCAGCAGCTTCGGGGTCGGACAGGGGGTCAATGAGCAGTTCTTC CASSFGVGQGVNEQFF
TRBD1 - TRBJ2-3 TRBV5-1 TGCGCCAGCAGGGGACAGGGTGTAGATACGCAGTATTTT CASRGQGVDTQYF